The 17 T cell receptor beta chains given below trace back to one sample, sequenced in a study of cytomegalovirus exposure and HLA in healthy donors. It was with 60 Vbeta and 13 Jbeta primers that the PCR ran. This table comes from immunoSEQ multiplex PCR, and its TCRdb copy is limited to in-frame clones, with some not included. The data show 65,000 to 90,000 clones, nearly 80% seen once. Sequenced: PBMCs. The receptors shown here come from a woman between 35 and 50 years old in good health and CMV-seropositive.

The CDR3 region is CAWSDWRVSGANVLTF. The CDR3 region has the DNA TGTGCCTGGAGTGACTGGCGGGTCTCTGGGGCCAACGTCCTGACTTTC. The chain carries TRBV30 and TRBJ2-6, with D perhaps matching TRBD2 (5 bases). Looked up from germline, CDR1 is GTSNPN and CDR2 is SVGIG (reference sequence). The ends were cut back, 1 base at V and 0 bases at J, with 10 bases in the middle. The CDR3 loop spans 16 amino acids.

A few counts support this clone. The chain joins TRBV6-1 to TRBJ1-2, with 8 bases lining up with TRBD1. This CDR3 has 20 residues. Germline V lookup: CDR1 MNHNS, CDR2 SASEGT. The V segment lost 2 bases and the J segment 5 bases; nucleotides outside the gene matches: 22. Here the CDR3 DNA reads TGTGCCAGCAGTGAACGGGTAATAGTAACAGGGGGGACTATACCTTATGGCTACACCTTC. Its protein product is CASSERVIVTGGTIPYGYTF.

This rearrangement joins TRBV29-1 to TRBJ2-5; TRBD2 matches 8 bases. From germline, CDR1 is SQVTM and CDR2 ANQGSEA. This CDR3 has 14 amino acids. After removal of 6 bases from V and 4 bases from J, the junction contained 10 bases not matched to a gene. CDR3 in amino acids: CSVSPRGAGETQYF. The CDR3 DNA reads TGCAGCGTCTCACCGCGGGGGGCCGGAGAGACCCAGTACTTC.

This chain connects TRBV5-6 to TRBJ2-5; D uncertain. V shed 0 bases and J shed 4 bases, with 10 bases lying between them. Germline CDR1 reads SGHDT; CDR2 reads YYEEEE. The CDR3 is 14 residues long. The CDR3 DNA reads as TGTGCCAGCAGCTTGGATATGCGGTCAGAGACCCAGTACTTC. Protein: CASSLDMRSETQYF.

The chain employs TRBV5-1 and TRBJ1-2; TRBD1 matches 7 bases. V shed 0 bases, J shed 2 bases, and the junction held 10 bases outside the gene matches. The germline CDR1 and CDR2 sequences are SGHRS and YFSETQ. This CDR3 region has 17 residues. This chain's CDR3 is CASSLALRDRANYGYTF. The DNA for the CDR3 is TGCGCCAGCAGCTTGGCACTCCGGGACAGAGCAAACTATGGCTACACCTTC.

The chain joins TRBV6-1 to TRBJ2-3; the match to TRBD1 covers 9 bases. V shed 7 bases and J 5 bases; nucleotides not matched to a gene: 7. This CDR3 region has 14 residues. The germline CDR1 and CDR2 sequences are MNHNS and SASEGT. The CDR3 nucleotides read TGTGCCAGCACCCCCGGGACAGGGCTAGATACGCAGTATTTT. This codes for CASTPGTGLDTQYF.

The rearrangement joins TRBV6-6 to TRBJ1-1; D not certain. Germline assignment: CDR1 MNHNY and CDR2 SVGAGI (reference sequence). The ends were cut back, 4 bases at V and 1 base at J, with 10 bases in the middle. The length of the CDR3 is 14 residues. CDR3 sequence reads: CASSWTSTNTEAFF. The DNA of the CDR3 is TGTGCCAGCAGTTGGACTTCTACGAACACTGAAGCTTTCTTT.

This clone appeared once. The CDR3 reads CASSQGGGMREKLFF. The CDR3 DNA reads TGTGCCAGCAGCCAAGGAGGAGGGATGAGAGAAAAACTGTTTTTT. The V and J genes are TRBV4-2 and TRBJ1-4; D remains unclear. There are 15 residues in the CDR3. Germline CDR1 reads LGHNA; CDR2 reads YNFKEQ. The V end was cut by 1 base, the J end by 8 bases, with 14 bases between.

The chain couples TRBV7-8 to TRBJ2-5; a possible D gene is TRBD2 (6 bases). The V gene's germline CDR1 is SGHVS and CDR2 FQNEAQ. Trimming removed 5 bases from V and 1 base from J, with 8 bases in between. The CDR3 covers 13 residues. The CDR3 sequence: CASSRGTQETQYF. The CDR3 nucleotides are TGTGCCAGCAGCCGCGGGACCCAAGAGACCCAGTACTTC.

This chain links TRBV5-6 with TRBJ1-2; 7 bases align to TRBD1. This CDR3 comprises 14 residues. Per the germline V gene, CDR1 is SGHDT and CDR2 is YYEEEE. Trimming removed 4 bases from V and 7 bases from J; junction bases left unmatched: 10. CDR3 sequence (DNA): TGTGCCAGCAGCCCCGAGACAGGGAGTGGTGGCTACACCTTC. It translates to CASSPETGSGGYTF.

This clone has a handful of counts. The chain carries TRBV6-1 and TRBJ1-1; unclear D gene. Trimming took 7 bases from V and 1 from J, leaving 7 bases between them. The CDR3 covers 12 residues. Germline assignment: CDR1 MNHNS and CDR2 SASEGT. CDR3 loop: CASTRGNTEAFF. CDR3 coding DNA: TGTGCCAGCACCCGGGGGAACACTGAAGCTTTCTTT.

This clone has a handful of counts. The chain links TRBV7-6 to TRBJ2-6; 11 bases align to TRBD2. J was trimmed by 1 base and V by 3 bases; bases with no gene match: 5. Germline V gives CDR1 SGHVS, CDR2 FNYEAQ. The CDR3 has 18 amino acids. CDR3 residues: CASSLISGGASGANVLTF. CDR3 bases: TGTGCCAGCAGCTTGATTAGCGGGGGGGCGTCTGGGGCCAACGTCCTGACTTTC.

This sequence joins TRBV29-1 and TRBJ1-2; 10 bases agree with TRBD1. The germline CDR1 and CDR2 sequences are SQVTM and ANQGSEA. The CDR3 is 14 amino acids. The V gene end was trimmed by 6 bases and the J gene end by 1 base; junction bases not matched to a gene: 5. As DNA, the CDR3 is TGCAGCGTCGATGGGACAGGGGTTAACTATGGCTACACCTTC. Translation: CSVDGTGVNYGYTF.

This sequence joins TRBV7-9 and TRBJ2-1, with TRBD2 matching 7 bases. Germline V gene lookup returns CDR1 SEHNR and CDR2 FQNEAQ (reference sequence). The CDR3 has 14 amino acids. The trim removed 4 bases at V and 8 bases at J, leaving 8 bases unmatched. The DNA of the CDR3 is TGTGCCAGCAGCTCCTGGGGGGGAGGCGATGAGCAGTTCTTC. Its protein product is CASSSWGGGDEQFF. Filled out from reference TRBV7-9 and TRBJ2-1, the complete variable domain reads DTGVSQNPRHKITKRGQNVTFRCDPISEHNRLYWYRQTLGQGPEFLTYFQNEAQLEKSRLLSDRFSAERPKGSFSTLEIQRTEQGDSAMYLCASSSWGGGDEQFFGPGTRLTVL.

The genes are TRBV5-1 and TRBJ1-1; D might be TRBD1 (6 bases). Trimming removed 7 bases at V and 10 bases at J, with 14 bases between. The length of the CDR3 is 11 residues. Per the germline V gene, CDR1 is SGHRS and CDR2 is YFSETQ. The CDR3 sequence: CASLYGQLAFF. The CDR3 DNA follows: TGCGCCAGCCTCTACGGACAGCTAGCTTTCTTT.

On this clone itself: Its ends do not fully match the called genes, so a read error is possible. V and J are TRBV7-9 and TRBJ1-4; D might be TRBD1 (6 bases). The CDR3 sequence is 17 residues long. Germline V gives CDR1 SEHNR, CDR2 FQNEAQ (reference sequence). The CDR3 region is CSSSFASETGSREKLFF. The CDR3 DNA follows: TGTTCCAGCAGCTTCGCGTCTGAAACAGGGTCCCGTGAAAAACTGTTTTTT.

This clone was counted once. This rearrangement joins TRBV2 to TRBJ1-6; unclear D gene. The V and J ends lost 6 bases and 1 base respectively, with 16 bases between them. The CDR3 loop spans 17 amino acids. The germline V gene encodes CDR1 SNHLY and CDR2 FYNNEI. CDR3 sequence: CASRTFASLSYNSPLHF. The CDR3 DNA is TGTGCCAGCAGGACATTTGCCAGCTTGTCCTATAATTCACCCCTCCACTTT. The whole variable domain, remainder taken from reference TRBV2 and TRBJ1-6, is EPEVTQTPSHQVTQMGQEVILRCVPISNHLYFYWYRQILGQKVEFLVSFYNNEISEKSEIFDDQFSVERPDGSNFTLKIRSTKLEDSAMYFCASRTFASLSYNSPLHFGNGTRLTVT.